This TCR beta chain was sequenced in a study of T cells in Graves' hyperthyroidism and ophthalmopathy (dated by TCRdb to the late 2010s). Some background on the complete study: Peripheral blood samples were taken at initial diagnosis, before any treatment was given. To identify distinguishing TCR V-J signatures, a discovery cohort of about 95 patients was used, comprising 43 with Graves' ophthalmopathy and 57 with stable Graves' hyperthyroidism. Prospective prediction of ophthalmopathy was tested in an independent validation cohort of 18 to 20 hyperthyroidism patients and 15 to 17 patients who later progressed to ophthalmopathy. The roughly 100 discovery patients were randomly split 7:3 into training and test sets. Following sampling, methimazole starting at 30 mg daily was given to hyperthyroidism patients, and high-dose intravenous methylprednisolone was given to ophthalmopathy patients. The paper describes TCR Vbeta CDR3 sequencing of 135 peripheral blood samples, made up of approximately 40 ophthalmopathy patients, some 76 hyperthyroidism patients and roughly 17 progressor patients. In several Graves' hyperthyroidism patients, the study also compared T-cell repertoires from thyroid tissue with T-cell repertoires from blood.

Details on this clonotype: This clone's antigen is unknown. Base qualities were left out, and no much larger clone turns up one base away.

The TCR beta CDR3 regions were amplified from the RNA transcripts. The TCR CDR3 was subjected to a first round of RT-PCR using the HTBI primer set and the Qiagen OneStep RT-PCR kit. A second multiplex PCR round built the libraries, followed by size selection and purification. The libraries were sequenced on an Illumina HiSeq2000 using paired-end 100 bp reads. Concerning the study's data processing: SOAPnuke was used to process the raw data, removing reads that contained adapters or uncalled bases, had a mean Phred below 15, or lacked an exact match to the constant primer or identifier. COPE v1.2.5 was used to merge the high-quality paired reads, and each unique nucleotide sequence was defined as a clonotype. MiTCR v1.1 was used to align the clonotypes against IMGT TRBV, TRBD and TRBJ reference segments. Analysis was restricted to V-J combinations with a frequency above 0.0001, which covered about 99% of repertoires. A TCS score was defined as the ratio of F50 (clonal expansion) to E x V (chaos), with BLOSUM62-based TCRdist applied between CDR3 peptides within each V-J. Welch's t-statistics and random forest reduced around 550 V-J features to 13, which were used in a naive Bayes classifier (R e1071). The Morisita-Horn index was used to measure how similar the thyroid and blood repertoires were. TCRdb took the public reads, trimmed them with fastp at Q25, ran MiXCR for clone calling and kept in-frame beta chains. One record per CDR3 amino acid sequence lists the most common genes and DNA. TCRdb assigned the V and J calls; the authors' analysis was not used. The sample table holds around 60,000 distinct CDR3 sequences, of which 40% to 55% were seen once. The ten top clones hold around 12% of the sample.

What the work shows at the level of the full study, not this receptor alone: In validation, the model predicted progression to ophthalmopathy with approximately 70% sensitivity and around 72% specificity, a median of about 6.7 months before onset. Sample size was not statistically predetermined, and investigators were not blinded to group allocation. Most expanded thyroid clonotypes (frequency above 0.001) were also detected in blood, suggesting blood repertoires may reflect thyroid immune responses. Ophthalmopathy was separated from stable hyperthyroidism by a 13 V-J signature model, with about 86% sensitivity and about 81% specificity obtained in cross-validation and 80%/75% obtained in testing.

Ophthalmopathy patients had moderately to severely active disease, Clinical Activity Score of at least 3, NOSPECS grade of at least 4, and duration under 3 months. Exclusion was applied to patients with uncontrolled infections, other autoimmune diseases, pregnancy or lactation. Diagnoses were based on clinical symptoms, serum thyroxine and TRAb, thyroid ultrasound and orbital computed tomography. Ficoll-Paque density gradient centrifugation was used to isolate PBMCs from 9.5 to 10 ml of fresh peripheral blood. Trizol reagent was used to extract total RNA, and RNA quality was then checked on an Agilent 2100 Bioanalyzer. From a lookup of the germline V gene (reference sequence), CDR1 and CDR2 are MNHEY and SMNVEV. The CDR3, from cysteine to phenylalanine, totals 16 residues. Only the CDR3 region is kept as DNA, spanning 48 bases read in frame from base 1. V is reduced by 1 base and J by 0 bases, leaving a spacing of 12 bases between them.

The V and J genes are TRBV27 and TRBJ1-1, with the D gene too uncertain to name. This TCR was recovered from a woman younger than 45 with Graves' ophthalmopathy. The sample comprised blood. CDR3 sequence: CASSLLWTGLNTEAFF. The nucleotides read TGTGCCAGCAGTTTATTATGGACCGGCTTGAACACTGAAGCTTTCTTT.